These 15 T cell receptor beta chains were all obtained from the same sample, sequenced in a study of breast tumors, draining lymph nodes, adjacent tissues (dated by TCRdb to 2016 to 2018). Library method: multiplex PCR. TCRdb lists the instrument as Illumina HiSeq 2000. TCRdb trimmed public reads at Q25 via fastp, called clones via MiXCR and kept in-frame beta chains. Each CDR3 protein appears once, grouped with its most common genes and DNA. Recorded for this sample are 130,000 or so distinct CDR3 sequences; around 20% of them occurred a single time. The ten largest clonotypes hold about 2.2% of the sample. Lymph node samples came from the axillary draining lymph nodes of breast cancer patients. The sample comprised axillary lymph node tissue. The receptors originated from a female donor with breast cancer. Some clones in this sample may be carry-over from other donors' samples.

The sample holds a few counts of this clonotype. The genes are TRBV3-1 and TRBJ2-1; 10 bases match TRBD2. The V gene's germline CDR1 is LGHDT and CDR2 YNNKEL (reference sequence). The J segment lost 0 bases and the V segment lost 4 bases, leaving 6 bases of the junction unmatched. CDR3 length equals 17 residues. CDR3 bases: TGTGCCAGCAGCCGCACTAGCGGGATTCTCTCCTACAATGAGCAGTTCTTC. Its translation is CASSRTSGILSYNEQFF.

V and J are TRBV18 and TRBJ2-6, with D tentatively TRBD2 (6 bases). Per the germline V gene, CDR1 is KGHSH and CDR2 is LQKENI. Trimming removed 4 bases from V and 1 base from J, with 11 bases in between. The CDR3 runs to 16 residues. The CDR3 reads CASSQSGGSGANVLTF. Written as DNA, the CDR3 is TGTGCCAGCTCACAATCCGGGGGATCTGGGGCCAACGTCCTGACTTTC.

This clonotype was found many times. This sequence joins TRBV6-2 or TRBV6-3 and TRBJ1-5; D is undetermined. V was cut by 2 bases and J by 4 bases, with 12 bases left in between. The CDR3 runs to 15 residues. Germline loops: CDR1 MNHEY, CDR2 SVGEGT. The CDR3 reads CASSYIQSGNQPQHF. The CDR3 nucleotides are TGTGCCAGCAGTTACATACAGAGCGGGAATCAGCCCCAGCATTTT.

Ten or more counts support this clonotype. The chain couples TRBV15 to TRBJ2-7; possible D gene TRBD1, 6 bases. Trimming took off 0 bases at V and 2 bases at J, with 8 bases between the two ends. The CDR3 loop spans 14 amino acids. Germline-derived CDR1 and CDR2 are LNHNV and YYDKDF (reference sequence). This CDR3 reads CATSRDTGTYEQYF. The CDR3 bases are TGTGCCACCAGCAGAGATACAGGGACCTACGAGCAGTACTTC.

This clonotype was counted many times. V gene TRBV19 combines with J gene TRBJ2-2; the D gene is possibly TRBD2 (5 bases). The germline V gene encodes CDR1 LNHDA and CDR2 SQIVND (reference sequence). V was pared by 6 bases and J by 0 bases, with 11 bases between. CDR3 length: 15 residues. This CDR3 is CASRASRANTGELFF. The CDR3 bases are TGTGCCAGTAGAGCCTCGAGGGCGAACACCGGGGAGCTGTTTTTT.

This clonotype showed up many times. This chain joins TRBV6-1 and TRBJ1-2, with no clear D. The CDR3 has 12 amino acids. The germline V gene encodes CDR1 MNHNS and CDR2 SASEGT. Trimming removed 5 bases from V and 3 bases from J, with 7 bases in between. The CDR3 coding sequence is TGTGCCAGCAGTCTAGGCGACTATGGCTACACCTTC. Protein sequence: CASSLGDYGYTF.

This clonotype was seen repeatedly, ten times or more. V and J are TRBV28 and TRBJ2-5, with a tentative D call TRBD1 (6 bases). Between the trimmed V and J ends, which lost 6 bases and 6 bases, there was a span of 14 bases. This CDR3 contains 13 residues. Looked up from germline, CDR1 is MDHEN and CDR2 is SYDVKM. This CDR3 is CASREQGLKTQYF. Written as DNA, the CDR3 is TGTGCCAGCAGGGAACAGGGTTTGAAGACCCAGTACTTC.

This clonotype was counted many times. The V call is TRBV19, the J call TRBJ2-1, with D perhaps matching TRBD1 (6 bases). The CDR3 totals 12 residues. CDR1 and CDR2 from the germline V gene are LNHDA and SQIVND (reference sequence). V was cut by 6 bases and J by 9 bases, with 12 bases left in between. In DNA, the CDR3 is TGTGCCAGTAGCCTGGGGGCCGGTGAGCAGTTCTTC. Residues: CASSLGAGEQFF.

This clonotype was seen many times. J is TRBJ2-1 and V is TRBV24-1; D perhaps matches TRBD1 (6 bases). Germline V gene sequence: CDR1 KGHDR, CDR2 SFDVKD. The CDR3 runs 14 residues. The V and J ends lost 2 bases and 13 bases respectively, with 17 bases between them. The CDR3 loop is CATSDSTGQGYQFF. The CDR3 DNA follows: TGTGCCACCAGTGATTCTACAGGGCAAGGGTATCAGTTCTTC.

This clonotype was detected only a few times. In DNA form, the CDR3 reads TGTGCCTGGAGTCACCCCCGGACAGCCGCTCGGGGGGAGCAGTACTTC. This gives the protein CAWSHPRTAARGEQYF. The chain recombines TRBV30 with TRBJ2-7, with D perhaps given as TRBD1 or TRBD2 (6 bases each). This CDR3 has 16 amino acids. Germline values: CDR1 GTSNPN, CDR2 SVGIG (reference sequence). V lost 2 bases and J lost 7, with 24 bases in between.

This clonotype was seen at least ten times. This chain uses TRBV12-3 or TRBV12-4 with TRBJ2-3; D not certain. V was clipped by 6 bases and J by 0 bases, with 19 bases between them. The CDR3 has 17 residues. Here the CDR3 DNA reads TGTGCCAGCAGCCCCATGTGGCGAAAGTCTAGCACAGATACGCAGTATTTT. It specifies CASSPMWRKSSTDTQYF.

This clonotype was observed many times. The chain links TRBV7-9 to TRBJ2-3; unclear D gene. The CDR3 length is 14 residues. V was shortened by 7 bases and J by 0 bases, with 11 bases between the two germline ends. The germline V gene has CDR1 SEHNR and CDR2 FQNEAQ (reference sequence). The CDR3 DNA follows: TGTGCCAGCACCTGGACGGTGAGCACAGATACGCAGTATTTT. It codes for CASTWTVSTDTQYF.

This clonotype was seen a few times. The chain is built from TRBV4-1 and TRBJ2-1; TRBD2 matches 7 bases. This CDR3 has 15 residues. Germline V gives CDR1 MGHRA, CDR2 YSYEKL. The ends lost 2 bases at V and 4 bases at J; junction bases unmatched: 5. In nucleotides, the CDR3 is TGCGCCAGCAGCCAATCTAGCGGACAATACAATGAGCAGTTCTTC. Its translation: CASSQSSGQYNEQFF.

This clonotype showed up just a few times. The rearrangement uses TRBV28 and TRBJ1-2, with a possible D match to TRBD1 (5 bases). The CDR3 consists of 12 residues. Per the germline V gene, CDR1 is MDHEN and CDR2 is SYDVKM. The V gene lost 5 bases and the J gene lost 5 bases, with 9 bases spanning the gap. This CDR3 reads CASSTGYYGYTF. The CDR3 DNA reads as TGTGCCAGCAGTACAGGATATTATGGCTACACCTTC.

Notes on this clonotype: This could be a read error, since a much larger clone is one nucleotide away. Lacking the conserved final phenylalanine or tryptophan, this CDR3 likely reflects a read error. The chain carries TRBV10-1 and TRBJ2-2, with 7 bases aligning to TRBD1. Germline CDR1 WNHNN, CDR2 SYGVQD (reference sequence). Germline trimming cut 6 bases from V and 14 bases from J; bases unmatched to any gene: 15. This CDR3 is 14 amino acids long. CDR3 DNA: TGCGCCAGCAGCCCGGACAGGTCAAAGGGAAGACTGTTTGTT. The encoded protein is CASSPDRSKGRLFV.